The 21 T cell receptor beta chains below all came from one sample that was sequenced in a study of blood T cell repertoires in COVID-19. Some clones are missing from TCRdb's copy, which holds only in-frame ones; the method was immunoSEQ multiplex PCR. The sample includes 120,000 or so clones, 79% of them seen just once. Sequenced sample: peripheral blood. The source of these receptors is a man aged 40-50 years with active or convalescent COVID-19.

The chain has TRBV7-9 and TRBJ1-1, with D uncertain. This CDR3 spans 15 amino acids. Germline lookup yields CDR1 SEHNR and CDR2 FQNEAQ (reference sequence). Trimming pared 5 bases from V and 3 bases from J, leaving 16 bases between. CDR3 residues: CASSQTLTGDTEAFF. The CDR3 nucleotides read TGTGCCAGCAGCCAGACCCTTACGGGTGACACTGAAGCTTTCTTT.

The rearrangement uses TRBV29-1 and TRBJ1-1; D not resolved. This CDR3 contains 13 residues. The V end lost 4 bases, the J end lost 6 bases, and 15 bases lay between the germline ends. Germline V lookup: CDR1 SQVTM, CDR2 ANQGSEA. The CDR3 region is CSVGVGKRPEAFF. In DNA form, the CDR3 reads TGCAGCGTTGGTGTCGGAAAGCGGCCTGAAGCTTTCTTT.

The V and J genes are TRBV3-1 (or the pseudogene TRBV3-2) and TRBJ2-7, with a possible D match to TRBD1 (5 bases). V dropped 5 bases and J dropped 7 bases, with 21 bases sitting between them. The CDR3 has 15 residues. Germline-derived CDR1 and CDR2 are LGHDT and YNNKEL (reference sequence). CDR3 region: CASSFGRANIMEQYF. CDR3 sequence (DNA): TGTGCCAGCAGCTTCGGCAGGGCTAATATCATGGAGCAGTACTTC.

The rearrangement joins TRBV7-2 to TRBJ2-3; tentatively, D is TRBD2 (6 bases). V was shortened by 1 base and J by 2 bases, with 7 bases between the two germline ends. Germline V gives CDR1 SGHTA, CDR2 FQGNSA. The CDR3 sequence is 14 residues long. CDR3 in amino acids: CASSLGGVTDTQYF. The CDR3, as DNA: TGTGCCAGCAGCTTAGGGGGGGTCACAGATACGCAGTATTTT.

V usage is TRBV3-1 (or the pseudogene TRBV3-2) and J usage is TRBJ1-5; D is unresolved. The germline V and J ends were trimmed by 1 base and 0 bases, with 4 bases remaining between them. CDR3 size: 14 residues. Germline V gene sequence: CDR1 LGHDT, CDR2 YNNKEL (reference sequence). The CDR3 region has the DNA TGTGCCAGCAGCCAAGGCTATAGCAATCAGCCCCAGCATTTT. It codes for CASSQGYSNQPQHF.

The chain is built from TRBV5-3 and TRBJ2-7, with D perhaps matching TRBD2 (5 bases). TRBV5-3 is an ORF; its function is uncertain. V dropped 6 bases and J dropped 7 bases, with 14 bases sitting between them. This CDR3 is built from 12 residues. Here the CDR3 reads CARKAEVLEQYF. The CDR3 DNA sequence: TGTGCCAGAAAGGCGGAGGTCTTGGAGCAGTACTTC.

This rearrangement joins TRBV28 to TRBJ1-4, with 9 bases lining up with TRBD1. The V gene's germline CDR1 is MDHEN and CDR2 SYDVKM. CDR3 length: 13 amino acids. After removal of 6 bases from V and 7 bases from J, the junction contained 3 bases not matched to a gene. CDR3 bases: TGTGCCAGCAGGCGGACAGGGGTTGAAAAACTGTTTTTT. The encoded protein is CASRRTGVEKLFF.

The chain uses TRBV9 and TRBJ2-3; 7 positions agree with TRBD2. This CDR3 has 15 amino acids. V gave up 2 bases and J gave up 2 bases; unmatched junction bases: 5. Germline V gene sequence: CDR1 SGDLS, CDR2 YYNGEE. The CDR3: CASSVERGYTDTQYF. CDR3 bases: TGTGCCAGCAGCGTCGAGCGGGGATACACAGATACGCAGTATTTT.

V is TRBV4-1 and J is TRBJ1-2; maybe TRBD1 (6 bases). V lost 5 bases to trimming and J lost 8 bases, with 15 bases between them. Germline V gives CDR1 MGHRA, CDR2 YSYEKL. The CDR3 loop spans 13 amino acids. The CDR3: CASSLGQLEGYTF. The DNA of the CDR3 is TGCGCCAGCAGCTTAGGACAGCTGGAGGGCTACACCTTC.

The V gene is TRBV3-1 (or the pseudogene TRBV3-2), the J gene TRBJ2-5; D is unresolved. This CDR3 contains 16 residues. V was trimmed by 0 bases and J by 1 base, leaving 12 bases between them. Germline CDR1 is LGHDT and CDR2 is YNNKEL (reference sequence). DNA of the CDR3: TGTGCCAGCAGCCAAGAGCATCAAGACTTCCAAGAGACCCAGTACTTC. Its protein product is CASSQEHQDFQETQYF.

The chain uses TRBV6-5 and TRBJ1-2; 9 bases map to TRBD1. The length of the CDR3 is 14 residues. Germline CDR1 is MNHEY and CDR2 is SVGAGI. Germline trimming cut 7 bases from V and 2 bases from J; bases unmatched to any gene: 5. The CDR3 DNA reads as TGTGCCAGCAATGCGGACAGGGGAAACTATGGCTACACCTTC. This translates into CASNADRGNYGYTF.

The V and J genes are TRBV30 and TRBJ1-2; unclear D gene. Trimming stripped 2 bases from V and 6 bases from J, with 10 bases between. Per the germline V gene, CDR1 is GTSNPN and CDR2 is SVGIG (reference sequence). CDR3 size: 12 residues. CDR3 loop: CAWSPSVDGYTF. The DNA for the CDR3 is TGTGCCTGGAGTCCATCGGTGGATGGCTACACCTTC.

The rearrangement joins TRBV28 to TRBJ1-5; D perhaps matches TRBD1 (6 bases). The CDR3 consists of 15 residues. Germline loops: CDR1 MDHEN, CDR2 SYDVKM. V was shortened by 1 base and J by 3 bases, with 10 bases between the two germline ends. CDR3 in amino acids: CASSLSGQYNQPQHF. CDR3 in DNA: TGTGCCAGCAGTTTATCCGGACAGTACAATCAGCCCCAGCATTTT.

This clone was counted between two and nine times. The J gene is TRBJ2-3, the V gene TRBV5-3; a possible D gene is TRBD2 (5 bases). TRBV5-3 carries the ORF label, with uncertain function. The CDR3 runs to 16 residues. The V gene lost 1 base and the J gene lost 1 base, with 13 bases spanning the gap. CDR3 protein: CARSLKAGRGTDTQYF. The CDR3 nucleotides read TGTGCCAGAAGCTTGAAGGCTGGGCGGGGCACAGATACGCAGTATTTT.

The chain has TRBV24-1 and TRBJ2-2; D uncertain. Germline lookup yields CDR1 KGHDR and CDR2 SFDVKD. This CDR3 has 12 amino acids. Trimming stripped 1 base from V and 8 bases from J, with 4 bases between. This CDR3 is CATSDFSGELFF. The CDR3 region has the DNA TGTGCCACCAGTGATTTTTCGGGGGAGCTGTTTTTT.

The chain recombines TRBV24-1 with TRBJ1-4; weak D call: TRBD1 (6 bases). Germline V gene sequence: CDR1 KGHDR, CDR2 SFDVKD. The CDR3 is made up of 15 amino acids. V lost 4 bases and J 7 bases, leaving 15 bases between the germline ends. The CDR3 reads CATSDPLGAREKLFF. CDR3 in DNA: TGTGCCACCAGTGACCCTCTGGGGGCGCGTGAAAAACTGTTTTTT.

This chain uses TRBV6-5 with TRBJ1-5; 10 nucleotides align to TRBD1. The CDR3 is made up of 15 amino acids. V trimming: 5 bases; J trimming: 7 bases; junction bases outside the gene matches: 8. Germline V lookup: CDR1 MNHEY, CDR2 SVGAGI. CDR3 loop: CASSTQGQGKQPQHF. The CDR3 DNA is TGTGCCAGCAGTACCCAGGGACAGGGGAAACAGCCCCAGCATTTT.

The V gene is TRBV25-1, the J gene TRBJ1-2; tentatively, D is TRBD1 (6 bases). From germline, CDR1 is MGHDK and CDR2 SYGVNS. The CDR3 extends over 17 amino acids. V was cut by 4 bases and J by 0 bases, with 18 bases left in between. CDR3 sequence (DNA): TGTGCCAGCAGTGGGCAGGGGTCACTGACAACTAACTATGGCTACACCTTC. As protein: CASSGQGSLTTNYGYTF.

This clone was observed a handful of times. This chain links TRBV11-2 with TRBJ2-2; 7 bases line up with TRBD2. The CDR3 runs to 15 residues. V gave up 5 bases and J gave up 6 bases; unmatched junction bases: 9. The germline V gene has CDR1 SGHAT and CDR2 FQNNGV. CDR3 sequence reads: CASSVTSYVPGELFF. The CDR3 DNA is TGTGCCAGCAGCGTGACTAGCTATGTTCCCGGGGAGCTGTTTTTT.

V and J are TRBV5-1 and TRBJ2-5; maybe TRBD2 (6 bases). V was pared by 4 bases and J by 7 bases, with 14 bases between. Germline values: CDR1 SGHRS, CDR2 YFSETQ. This CDR3 has 13 residues. The DNA of the CDR3 is TGCGCCAGCAGCCCGGCTGGGGGAGGGACCCAGTACTTC. Its translation: CASSPAGGGTQYF.

This chain uses TRBV19 with TRBJ1-2, with a weak D call TRBD1 (6 bases). Germline V gene lookup returns CDR1 LNHDA and CDR2 SQIVND (reference sequence). This CDR3 is 13 amino acids long. V lost 3 bases, J lost 6 bases, and 11 bases lay in between. DNA for the CDR3: TGTGCCAGTAGTATGGGGGGGCGGAATGGCTACACCTTC. Its translation is CASSMGGRNGYTF. Together with reference TRBV19 and TRBJ1-2, the CDR3 gives the full variable domain: DGGITQSPKYLFRKEGQNVTLSCEQNLNHDAMYWYRQDPGQGLRLIYYSQIVNDFQKGDIAEGYSVSREKKESFPLTVTSAQKNPTAFYLCASSMGGRNGYTFGSGTRLTVV.